The clone carrying this T cell receptor beta chain was found a few times. Antigen specificity is unknown. CDR1 SGHRS and CDR2 YFSETQ come from the germline V gene. This CDR3 has 16 residues. Trimming removed 1 base at V and 2 bases at J, with 12 bases between. PCR employed 60 Vbeta and 13 Jbeta primers. Measured with immunoSEQ multiplex PCR; TCRdb has only the in-frame clones, and not every one. The sample shows approximately 220,000 clones, 75% to 80% of them seen only once. The sample is drawn from a study of cytomegalovirus exposure and HLA in healthy donors. General study results and limits: Of the V segments, some could not be distinguished, including TRBV6-2 and TRBV6-3, and were excluded.

The chain carries TRBV5-1 and TRBJ1-4; no firm D call. The TCR originated in a man aged 18-30 years in good health and CMV-seronegative. The source material was PBMCs. CDR3 residues: CASSLSPAGTNEKLFF. DNA of the CDR3: TGCGCCAGCAGCTTGAGCCCGGCGGGGACTAATGAAAAACTGTTTTTT.